Listed below are T cell receptor beta chains from one sample, sequenced in a study of blood T cell repertoires in COVID-19. Assay: immunoSEQ multiplex PCR; the TCRdb copy retains only in-frame clones and omits some. This sample has about 150,000 clones; around 90% occur once, and the top ten carry less than 3%. Sample: peripheral blood. The source of these receptors is a man between 60 and 75 years old with acute or convalescent COVID-19. CDR3s include the opening cysteine and the closing phenylalanine or tryptophan. D genes are given only for firm matches. Clone size is shown for a subset of rows, as once, few, many or a class of expanded clone.

v_call: TRBV9
j_call: TRBJ2-1
clone_size: -
d_call: TRBD2
cdr3_aa: CASSVGWGLANNEQFF
cdr3_nt: TGTGCCAGCAGCGTAGGATGGGGACTAGCGAATAATGAGCAGTTCTTC

v_call: TRBV2
j_call: TRBJ1-1
clone_size: -
d_call: -
cdr3_aa: CASSGQSGMNTEAFF
cdr3_nt: TGTGCCAGCAGTGGGCAGTCAGGGATGAACACTGAAGCTTTCTTT

v_call: TRBV9
j_call: TRBJ2-3
clone_size: -
d_call: TRBD2
cdr3_aa: CASSVAGGRADTQYF
cdr3_nt: TGTGCCAGCAGCGTAGCCGGGGGGAGAGCAGATACGCAGTATTTT

v_call: TRBV5-1
j_call: TRBJ1-1
clone_size: -
d_call: -
cdr3_aa: CASSSDSMNTEAFF
cdr3_nt: TGCGCCAGCAGCTCGGACAGCATGAACACTGAAGCTTTCTTT

v_call: TRBV9
j_call: TRBJ2-2
clone_size: -
d_call: -
cdr3_aa: CASSGPRDTGELFF
cdr3_nt: TGTGCCAGCAGCGGACCCAGGGACACCGGGGAGCTGTTTTTT

v_call: TRBV12-3/TRBV12-4
j_call: TRBJ2-3
clone_size: -
d_call: -
cdr3_aa: CASSLGTQYF
cdr3_nt: TGTGCCAGCAGTTTGGGCACGCAGTATTTT

v_call: TRBV4-3
j_call: TRBJ2-1
clone_size: -
d_call: -
cdr3_aa: CASSQDRGSYNEQFF
cdr3_nt: TGCGCCAGCAGCCAAGACAGGGGCTCCTACAATGAGCAGTTCTTC

v_call: TRBV10-2
j_call: TRBJ2-1
clone_size: -
d_call: -
cdr3_aa: CASSPISNEQFF
cdr3_nt: TGCGCCAGCAGCCCTATCTCGAATGAGCAGTTCTTC

v_call: TRBV19
j_call: TRBJ2-2
clone_size: -
d_call: -
cdr3_aa: CASSEQTGTGELFF
cdr3_nt: TGTGCCAGTAGCGAACAGACCGGCACCGGGGAGCTGTTTTTT

v_call: TRBV7-2
j_call: TRBJ1-6
clone_size: -
d_call: -
cdr3_aa: CASSNEGGARSTLHF
cdr3_nt: TGTGCCAGCAGCAATGAGGGGGGGGCCCGCTCGACCCTCCACTTT

v_call: TRBV19
j_call: TRBJ2-3
clone_size: -
d_call: -
cdr3_aa: CASSEQASTDTQYF
cdr3_nt: TGTGCCAGTAGTGAACAGGCGTCCACAGATACGCAGTATTTT

v_call: TRBV15
j_call: TRBJ2-5
clone_size: -
d_call: TRBD2
cdr3_aa: CATSRETAGEETQYF
cdr3_nt: TGTGCCACCAGCAGAGAAACAGCGGGGGAAGAGACCCAGTACTTC

v_call: TRBV27
j_call: TRBJ1-1
clone_size: -
d_call: TRBD1
cdr3_aa: CASRREGGWRNTEAFF
cdr3_nt: TGTGCCAGCAGAAGGGAAGGGGGCTGGAGGAACACTGAAGCTTTCTTT

v_call: TRBV7-9
j_call: TRBJ1-1
clone_size: -
d_call: -
cdr3_aa: CASSLERHRPEAFF
cdr3_nt: TGTGCCAGCAGCTTAGAGAGGCATAGGCCTGAAGCTTTCTTT

v_call: TRBV3-1/TRBV3-2
j_call: TRBJ2-7
clone_size: -
d_call: -
cdr3_aa: CASSQGEGDEQYF
cdr3_nt: TGTGCCAGCAGCCAAGGGGAGGGGGACGAGCAGTACTTC

v_call: TRBV4-1
j_call: TRBJ2-3
clone_size: -
d_call: TRBD2
cdr3_aa: CASSQPGGTTDTQYF
cdr3_nt: TGCGCCAGCAGCCAACCCGGGGGGACCACAGATACGCAGTATTTT

v_call: TRBV7-9
j_call: TRBJ1-1
clone_size: -
d_call: -
cdr3_aa: CASSLLGGESVLSAFF
cdr3_nt: TGTGCCAGCAGCTTATTAGGGGGTGAAAGTGTTCTTTCGGCTTTCTTT

v_call: TRBV4-3
j_call: TRBJ2-1
clone_size: -
d_call: -
cdr3_aa: CASSQVDRGDYNEQFF
cdr3_nt: TGCGCCAGCAGCCAAGTGGATCGGGGTGACTACAATGAGCAGTTCTTC

v_call: TRBV7-9
j_call: TRBJ2-7
clone_size: -
d_call: -
cdr3_aa: CASSLDRTGVYEQYF
cdr3_nt: TGTGCCAGCAGCTTAGACCGGACGGGAGTCTACGAGCAGTACTTC

v_call: TRBV12-3/TRBV12-4
j_call: TRBJ2-1
clone_size: -
d_call: TRBD2
cdr3_aa: CASSLAGGAGQFF
cdr3_nt: TGTGCCAGCAGTCTCGCGGGAGGCGCGGGGCAGTTCTTC

v_call: TRBV18
j_call: TRBJ1-4
clone_size: -
d_call: TRBD1
cdr3_aa: CASSAGQGNEKLFF
cdr3_nt: TGTGCCAGCTCGGCAGGACAGGGGAATGAAAAACTGTTTTTT

v_call: TRBV27
j_call: TRBJ2-1
clone_size: few
d_call: TRBD2
cdr3_aa: CASSLGLAGGYNEQFF
cdr3_nt: TGTGCCAGCAGCCTCGGACTAGCGGGGGGGTACAATGAGCAGTTCTTC

v_call: TRBV7-6
j_call: TRBJ2-2
clone_size: -
d_call: TRBD2
cdr3_aa: CASSIGAGVGTGELFF
cdr3_nt: TGTGCCAGCAGCATTGGGGCGGGGGTTGGCACCGGGGAGCTGTTTTTT

v_call: TRBV4-3
j_call: TRBJ1-3
clone_size: -
d_call: TRBD1
cdr3_aa: CASSQDGYAVPGQGFGNTIYF
cdr3_nt: TGCGCCAGCAGCCAAGATGGGTACGCAGTTCCGGGACAGGGCTTTGGAAACACCATATATTTT

v_call: TRBV6-2/TRBV6-3
j_call: TRBJ1-5
clone_size: -
d_call: -
cdr3_aa: CASSYSLNSNQPQHF
cdr3_nt: TGTGCCAGCAGTTACAGCCTGAATAGCAATCAGCCCCAGCATTTT

v_call: TRBV4-2
j_call: TRBJ2-2
clone_size: -
d_call: -
cdr3_aa: CASSQDFGETTGELFF
cdr3_nt: TGTGCCAGCAGCCAAGATTTCGGAGAAACGACGGGGGAGCTGTTTTTT

v_call: TRBV5-1
j_call: TRBJ2-2
clone_size: -
d_call: -
cdr3_aa: CASTLGVSNTGELFF
cdr3_nt: TGCGCCAGCACCTTAGGGGTCTCGAACACCGGGGAGCTGTTTTTT

v_call: TRBV6-5
j_call: TRBJ1-2
clone_size: -
d_call: TRBD1
cdr3_aa: CASSYSTGGGYTF
cdr3_nt: TGTGCCAGCAGTTACTCCACAGGGGGCGGCTACACCTTC

v_call: TRBV29-1
j_call: TRBJ1-2
clone_size: -
d_call: -
cdr3_aa: CSVEEFPGAYYGYTF
cdr3_nt: TGCAGCGTTGAAGAATTCCCTGGAGCTTACTATGGCTACACCTTC

v_call: TRBV19
j_call: TRBJ1-5
clone_size: -
d_call: -
cdr3_aa: CASSIPQGNQPQHF
cdr3_nt: TGTGCCAGTAGTATTCCCCAGGGAAATCAGCCCCAGCATTTT

v_call: TRBV4-1
j_call: TRBJ1-4
clone_size: -
d_call: -
cdr3_aa: CASSQDRKRSTTNEKLFF
cdr3_nt: TGCGCCAGCAGCCAAGATAGAAAGAGGAGTACAACTAATGAAAAACTGTTTTTT

v_call: TRBV18
j_call: TRBJ2-7
clone_size: -
d_call: -
cdr3_aa: CASSPVDGGEQYF
cdr3_nt: TGTGCCAGCTCACCTGTCGATGGGGGGGAGCAGTACTTC

v_call: TRBV5-4
j_call: TRBJ1-2
clone_size: -
d_call: -
cdr3_aa: CASSARRGGYTF
cdr3_nt: TGTGCCAGCAGCGCGCGGCGGGGTGGCTACACCTTC

v_call: TRBV4-2
j_call: TRBJ1-2
clone_size: -
d_call: TRBD1
cdr3_aa: CASSPGTDTGGYTF
cdr3_nt: TGTGCCAGCAGCCCCGGGACAGATACTGGCGGCTACACCTTC

v_call: TRBV5-1
j_call: TRBJ1-2
clone_size: -
d_call: TRBD1
cdr3_aa: CASSFRDRANYGYTF
cdr3_nt: TGCGCCAGCAGCTTCCGGGACAGGGCTAACTATGGCTACACCTTC

v_call: TRBV6-5
j_call: TRBJ2-4
clone_size: -
d_call: -
cdr3_aa: CASSLTALGDIQYF
cdr3_nt: TGTGCCAGCAGTTTAACAGCCTTGGGAGACATTCAGTACTTC

v_call: TRBV19
j_call: TRBJ1-1
clone_size: once
d_call: -
cdr3_aa: CASKGGWTEAFF
cdr3_nt: TGTGCCAGTAAAGGAGGTTGGACTGAAGCTTTCTTT

v_call: TRBV9
j_call: TRBJ2-2
clone_size: -
d_call: TRBD2
cdr3_aa: CASTGGAFGELFF
cdr3_nt: TGTGCCAGCACGGGGGGGGCCTTCGGGGAGCTGTTTTTT